This entry concerns a single T cell receptor (beta chain). This clonotype was detected many times. Its recognized antigen is unknown. Base qualities are not provided; no much larger clone lies one nucleotide away. This specimen's treatment or condition label, per the study, means: allogeneic hematopoietic cell transplantation with graft depleted of TCRalphabeta T cells and CD19 B cells. Transplant recipients were children who received TCRalphabeta/CD19-depleted allogeneic hematopoietic cell grafts. The sample is drawn from a study of T-cell reconstitution after alpha-beta-depleted transplantation in children (TCRdb year 2016). For the study in its entirety: The study quantitatively tracked T-cell immune reconstitution after TCRalphabeta/CD19-depleted allogeneic hematopoietic cell transplantation in children using TCR repertoire profiling. Here is what the overall study found, with its caveats: Hyperexpanded clone frequencies declined over subsequent months; after one year, T-cell counts and TCRbeta diversity were mostly attributed to newly produced T cells. Apparently early alphabetaT-cell count recovery about two months after transplant reportedly relied on only several hundred rapidly expanded clones derived from non-depleted graft cells. In some patients, the high TCRbeta diversity seen at day 60 was put down to recipient T cells and intrathymic progenitors that had survived conditioning.

The method was PCR. Sequencing took place on an Illumina HiSeq 2500. To normalize quantification of the TCRbeta repertoire, the TCR libraries were built with molecular barcoding that relied on unique molecular identifiers. TCRdb reworked the public reads: Q25 trimming with fastp, MiXCR clone assembly, productive beta chains retained. Rows merge per CDR3 protein into single entries with the most common DNA and genes. The sample table lists 330,000 or so distinct CDR3 sequences, 6% to 10% of them with a count of one. The ten largest make up approximately 8.6% of the sample. From the cysteine through the phenylalanine, the CDR3 covers 13 amino acids. The only DNA kept is the CDR3, 39 bases in frame from the first base. Via the germline V gene (reference sequence), CDR1 is LNHNV and CDR2 YYDKDF. V is cut by 1 base and J by 3 bases, and the space between the germline ends is 3 bases.

The sequencing used peripheral blood, collected 360 days after TCRalphabeta/CD19-depleted stem cell transplant. The rearranged chain carries TRBV15 and TRBJ2-2; no D segment can be confidently identified. This sequence originates from a female patient between 2 and 15 years old who had a stem cell transplant for Fanconi anemia, so the T cells may come from the graft donor. This receptor carries the CDR3 CATSRADTGELFF. The DNA is as follows: TGTGCCACCAGCAGAGCGGACACCGGGGAGCTGTTTTTT. The CDR3, completed at both ends by the reference TRBV15 and TRBJ2-2 genes, gives the full variable domain DAMVIQNPRYQVTQFGKPVTLSCSQTLNHNVMYWYQQKSSQAPKLLFHYYDKDFNNEADTPDNFQSRRPNTSFCFLDIRSPGLGDTAMYLCATSRADTGELFFGEGSRLTVL.